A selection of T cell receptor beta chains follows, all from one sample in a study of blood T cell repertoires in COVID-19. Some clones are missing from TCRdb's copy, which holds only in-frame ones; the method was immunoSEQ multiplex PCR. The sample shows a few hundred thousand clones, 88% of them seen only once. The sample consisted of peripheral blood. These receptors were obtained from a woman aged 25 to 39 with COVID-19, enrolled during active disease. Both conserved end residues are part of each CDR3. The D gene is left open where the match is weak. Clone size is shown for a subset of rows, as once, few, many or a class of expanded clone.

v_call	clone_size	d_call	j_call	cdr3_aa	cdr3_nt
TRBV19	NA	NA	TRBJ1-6	CASSIQAGEISDSPLHF	TGTGCCAGTAGTATACAGGCGGGGGAGATTAGTGATTCACCCCTCCACTTT
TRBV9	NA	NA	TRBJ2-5	CASSVEGLNQETQYF	TGTGCCAGCAGCGTAGAAGGACTAAACCAAGAGACCCAGTACTTC
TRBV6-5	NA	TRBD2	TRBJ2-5	CASSDSWGGVETQYF	TGTGCCAGCAGTGACTCCTGGGGAGGGGTTGAGACCCAGTACTTC
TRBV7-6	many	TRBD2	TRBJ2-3	CASSLAGGVSTDTQYF	TGTGCCAGCAGCTTAGCGGGGGGGGTCAGCACAGATACGCAGTATTTT
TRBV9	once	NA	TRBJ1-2	CASSVQGFPGYTF	TGTGCCAGCAGCGTACAGGGATTCCCTGGCTACACCTTC
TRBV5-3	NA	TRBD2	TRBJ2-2	CARSPTGTSGPNTGELFF	TGTGCCAGAAGTCCAACCGGGACTAGCGGGCCGAACACCGGGGAGCTGTTTTTT
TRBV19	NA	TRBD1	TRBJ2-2	CASSIRTGRTGELFF	TGTGCCAGTAGTATTCGGACAGGGCGCACCGGGGAGCTGTTTTTT
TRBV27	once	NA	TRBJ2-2	CASSFRGGNTGELFF	TGTGCCAGCAGTTTTAGGGGCGGGAACACCGGGGAGCTGTTTTTT
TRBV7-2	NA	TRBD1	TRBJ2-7	CASSRGQTSSYEQYF	TGTGCCAGCAGCAGGGGACAGACCAGCTCCTACGAGCAGTACTTC
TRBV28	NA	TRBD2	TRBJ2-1	CASSLIWTRSSYNEQFF	TGTGCCAGCAGTTTAATTTGGACTAGGAGCTCCTACAATGAGCAGTTCTTC
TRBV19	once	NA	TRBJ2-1	CASSIDFPSYNEQFF	TGTGCCAGTAGTATCGACTTCCCCTCCTACAATGAGCAGTTCTTC
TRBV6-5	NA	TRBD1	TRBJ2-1	CASSYLQGARNEQFF	TGTGCCAGCAGTTACCTACAGGGGGCAAGGAATGAGCAGTTCTTC
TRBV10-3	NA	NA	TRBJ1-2	CAISSSIVAESEENYGYTF	TGTGCCATCTCGTCTAGTATAGTAGCCGAATCCGAAGAAAACTATGGCTACACCTTC
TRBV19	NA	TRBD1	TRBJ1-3	CASSSMAPGTASSGNTIYF	TGTGCCAGTAGCAGTATGGCCCCCGGGACAGCAAGCTCTGGAAACACCATATATTTT
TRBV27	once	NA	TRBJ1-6	CASSGGGIGSPLHF	TGTGCCAGCTCCGGAGGAGGGATCGGTTCACCCCTCCACTTT
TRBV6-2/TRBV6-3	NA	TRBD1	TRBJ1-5	CASSETGGQHQPQHF	TGTGCCAGCAGCGAGACAGGGGGTCAGCATCAGCCCCAGCATTTT
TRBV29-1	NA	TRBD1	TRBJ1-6	CSAVTGAVDSPLHF	TGCAGCGCAGTGACAGGGGCTGTTGATTCACCCCTCCACTTT
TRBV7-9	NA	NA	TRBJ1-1	CASSSPGGNTEAFF	TGTGCCAGCAGCTCGCCGGGGGGAAACACTGAAGCTTTCTTT
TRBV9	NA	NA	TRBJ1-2	CASSVGGGNTNGYTF	TGTGCCAGCAGCGTAGGGGGAGGGAATACAAATGGCTACACCTTC
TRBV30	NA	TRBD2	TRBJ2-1	CAWSGGRGKRELSSSNEQFF	TGTGCCTGGAGTGGAGGGCGGGGAAAGCGGGAGTTGTCCTCATCCAATGAGCAGTTCTTC
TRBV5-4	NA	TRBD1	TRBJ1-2	CASRGGQPRANYGYTF	TGTGCCAGCAGGGGGGGACAGCCTAGAGCTAACTATGGCTACACCTTC
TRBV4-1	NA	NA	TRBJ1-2	CASSQDVTYYGYTF	TGCGCCAGCAGCCAAGATGTGACATACTATGGCTACACCTTC
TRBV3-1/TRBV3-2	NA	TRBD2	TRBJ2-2	CASSPGLAGGPDTGELFF	TGTGCCAGCAGCCCAGGACTAGCGGGGGGGCCAGACACCGGGGAGCTGTTTTTT
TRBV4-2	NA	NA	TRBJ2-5	CASSQDQATQQTQYF	TGTGCCAGCAGCCAAGATCAAGCTACCCAACAGACCCAGTACTTC
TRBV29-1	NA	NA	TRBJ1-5	CSVQQGNSNQPQHF	TGCAGCGTTCAACAGGGCAATAGCAATCAGCCCCAGCATTTT
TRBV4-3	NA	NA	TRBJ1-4	CASSQAPKRATNEKLFF	TGCGCCAGCAGCCAAGCCCCAAAGAGAGCAACTAATGAAAAACTGTTTTTT